This TCR beta chain originates from a study of vaccination effects on CD4 cells after COVID-19. Study context: Post-vaccine sample collection fell at a median of 72 days after the second dose.

The protocol was immunoSEQ multiplex PCR, while the TCRdb copy is restricted to in-frame clones and leaves out a portion. The sample yields roughly 34,000 clones, around 82% seen once. On this clone: Its antigen remains unidentified.

V gave up 6 bases and J gave up 0 bases, with 9 bases separating them. CDR1 is SGHTA and CDR2 is FQGTGA in the germline V gene. The CDR3 contains 14 residues. After expansion with viral peptide pools in the ViraFEST assay, antigen-specific CD4+ T cells were sequenced. Isolation of CD4+ T cells took place after approximately 10 days of culture. Participants were given two doses of BNT162b2 or mRNA-1273 vaccine. Nucleocapsid antibodies were negative in the vaccine recipients, who had never had SARS-CoV-2 infection. Each culture had half its medium swapped for IL-2 medium on days 3 and 7. Here the sequenced sample was CD4+ T cells from PBMCs cultured with HCoV-NL63 spike peptides, taken after COVID-19 vaccination. This clonotype was sampled from a human donor who received a COVID-19 vaccine. Some clones in this sample may be carry-over from other donors' samples. The chain couples TRBV7-3 to TRBJ2-1; possibly TRBD1 for D (6 bases). This CDR3 is CASSLGASYNEQFF. The CDR3 nucleotides read TGTGCCAGCAGTTTGGGGGCCTCCTACAATGAGCAGTTCTTC.